This T cell receptor beta chain was observed in a study of blood T cells in healthy people across ages. With 6 bases removed from V and 0 bases from J, the gap between germline ends came to 17 bases. Germline loops: CDR1 DFQATT, CDR2 SNEGSKA (reference sequence). The CDR3 sequence is 15 residues long. Then a second PCR, running roughly 7 to 11 cycles, was carried out with a sample-barcoded 5' primer and a J-beta primer mix. TCRdb used MiXCR to reprocess the 5' RACE reads, holding one entry per CDR3 protein. The table has 1,500,000 or so distinct CDR3 sequences, 45% to 70% seen once. The specimen sequenced was blood. The sequence was obtained from a young man in good health. The chain carries TRBV20-1 and TRBJ2-5; the D gene is possibly TRBD2 (6 bases). CDR3 in DNA: TGCAGTGCGCCCTGGGGGGTCCCGTACCAAGAGACCCAGTACTTC. Its protein product is CSAPWGVPYQETQYF.